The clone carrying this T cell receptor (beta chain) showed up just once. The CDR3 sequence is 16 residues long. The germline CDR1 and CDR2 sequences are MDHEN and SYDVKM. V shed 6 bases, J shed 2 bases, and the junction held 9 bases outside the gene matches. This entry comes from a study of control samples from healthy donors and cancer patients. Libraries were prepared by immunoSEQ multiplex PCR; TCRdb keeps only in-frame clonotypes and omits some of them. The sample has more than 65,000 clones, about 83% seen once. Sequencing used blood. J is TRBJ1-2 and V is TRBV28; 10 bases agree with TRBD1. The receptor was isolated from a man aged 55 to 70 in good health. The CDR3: CASRGQGQGINYGYTF. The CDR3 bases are TGTGCCAGCAGGGGCCAGGGACAGGGGATAAACTATGGCTACACCTTC.